This T cell receptor beta chain emerged from a study of neoadjuvant anti-PD-1 for oral cavity cancer. Across the whole study: Most patients had three to four biweekly doses of 3 mg/kg nivolumab before resection. Around day 43, patients without progression received a fourth nivolumab dose before surgery.

Germline CDR1 and CDR2: SGHRS and YFSETQ. V was clipped by 2 bases and J by 2 bases; unmatched bases: 4. This CDR3 spans 15 amino acids. Assay: immunoSEQ multiplex PCR; the TCRdb copy retains only in-frame clones and omits some. The sample includes around 68,000 clones, about 86% of them seen just once. Concerning this clone itself: As yet, its antigen is unknown.

This sample's time point: after neoadjuvant nivolumab, at surgical resection. General study results and limits: Higher pretreatment blood Treg/Th17 ratios correlated with higher pretreatment blood and lower post-treatment tumor TCRbeta clonality.

Sequenced material: PBMCs, taken after nivolumab (anti-PD-1) treatment. V usage is TRBV5-1 and J usage is TRBJ2-3; TRBD2 matches 8 bases. The receptor was isolated from a person aged 40-85 years with oral cavity squamous cell carcinoma. The CDR3 sequence: CASSLRRGATDTQYF. The CDR3 DNA sequence: TGCGCCAGCAGCTTAAGGCGGGGGGCCACAGATACGCAGTATTTT.